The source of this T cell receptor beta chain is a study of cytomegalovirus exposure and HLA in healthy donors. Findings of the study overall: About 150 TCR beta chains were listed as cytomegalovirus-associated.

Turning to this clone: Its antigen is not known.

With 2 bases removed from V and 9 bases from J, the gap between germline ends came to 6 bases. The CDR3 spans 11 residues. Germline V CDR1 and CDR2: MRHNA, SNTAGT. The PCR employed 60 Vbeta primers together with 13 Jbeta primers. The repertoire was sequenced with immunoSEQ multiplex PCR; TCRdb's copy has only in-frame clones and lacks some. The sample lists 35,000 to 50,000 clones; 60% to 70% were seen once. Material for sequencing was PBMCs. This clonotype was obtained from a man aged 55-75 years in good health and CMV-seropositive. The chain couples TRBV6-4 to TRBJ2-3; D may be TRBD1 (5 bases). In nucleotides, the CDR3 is TGTGCCAGCAGTGACGGGGCGACGCAGTATTTT. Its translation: CASSDGATQYF.